This TCR beta chain was sequenced in a study of blood T cell repertoires in COVID-19. Clones were sequenced by immunoSEQ multiplex PCR, and TCRdb holds only the in-frame ones, with some missing. The data contain under 200,000 clones, about 83% of them singletons. Looked up from germline, CDR1 is SGDLS and CDR2 is YYNGEE. Losses at the gene ends were 4 bases for V and 2 bases for J; bases not matched to a gene: 13. The CDR3 is made up of 19 amino acids. This chain links TRBV9 with TRBJ2-4; TRBD1 agrees at 12 bases. The sequence was obtained from a man in his forties with acute COVID-19. The sample taken for sequencing was PBMCs or T cells enriched from blood (not recorded which). The CDR3 sequence: CASSPAGTGGHTTKNIQYF. The CDR3 DNA follows: TGTGCCAGCAGCCCCGCCGGGACAGGGGGCCACACCACCAAAAACATTCAGTACTTC.